This T cell receptor (beta chain) originates from a study of regulatory T cells in long-lasting Graves disease. This clonotype was observed a few times. Relying on iRepertoire HTBI primers and Arm-PCR of CDR3 regions, the team built TCR beta libraries. Via MiXCR, TCRdb re-called the multiplex PCR reads, giving one row per CDR3 protein. The sample includes 400,000 to 500,000 distinct CDR3 sequences, 14% of them seen just once. This sample's time point: newly diagnosed GD, antithyroid drugs for less than 3 months. From PBMCs, RNA was extracted and then used to make the TCR library. V lost 2 bases and J 3 bases, leaving 14 bases between the germline ends. CDR1 and CDR2 from the germline V gene are KGHSH and LQKENI. The CDR3 is 16 amino acids. Separately, the same data were catalogued under a study of T cells in Graves' hyperthyroidism and ophthalmopathy. That publication notes: Blood also showed most of the thyroid clonotypes that were expanded above 0.001.

This material consisted of peripheral blood mononuclear cells (PBMCs), taken at new diagnosis, from a patient treated with antithyroid drugs. The receptor's source is a woman between 50 and 59 years old with Graves disease. The chain links TRBV18 to TRBJ1-5; D is perhaps TRBD1 (6 bases). CDR3: CASSPGGGGDNQPQHF. CDR3 sequence (DNA): TGTGCCAGCTCACCAGGAGGGGGAGGGGACAATCAGCCCCAGCATTTT.